This TCR beta chain stems from a study of CD8+ T cells in alopecia areata. V was shortened by 3 bases and J by 6 bases, with 9 bases between the two germline ends. The CDR3 runs 13 residues. Germline V gene sequence: CDR1 ENHRY, CDR2 SYGVKD. RNA, once extracted, was reverse transcribed into cDNA for use as the sequencing template. Assay used: immunoSEQ multiplex PCR; TCRdb lists only in-frame clones, some missing. The table lists approximately 180,000 clones, just over 65% of them singletons. The receptor was derived from a human donor with alopecia areata. The sequencing used CD8+ T cells sorted from blood, collected at week 0. The chain carries TRBV10-3 and TRBJ2-1; D is uncertain. CDR3 residues: CAISEGVGNEQFF. CDR3 bases: TGTGCCATCAGTGAAGGAGTAGGCAATGAGCAGTTCTTC.